Below are 24 T cell receptor beta chains sequenced from a single sample in a study of T cells in localized non-small cell lung cancer. The method was immunoSEQ multiplex PCR; TCRdb's version includes in-frame clones alone and lacks a portion of them. The repertoire holds about 33,000 clones, with roughly 77% as singletons. Sequences were derived from peripheral blood, sampled before any cancer treatment. The source is a male donor older than 55 with stage III squamous cell lung carcinoma.

The DNA for the CDR3 is TGTGCCAGCAGGATCACAGATACGCAGTATTTT. Its protein is CASRITDTQYF. This chain connects TRBV2 to TRBJ2-3; D not certain. Germline lookup yields CDR1 SNHLY and CDR2 FYNNEI. CDR3 length: 11 residues. The V end was cut by 6 bases, the J end by 2 bases, with 3 bases between.

This clone showed up just a few times. The V call is TRBV11-1, the J call TRBJ1-2, with 8 bases lining up with TRBD1. The CDR3 loop spans 15 amino acids. Trimming cost V 4 bases and J 8 bases; bases outside gene matches: 12. Germline CDR1 SGHAT, CDR2 FQDESV (reference sequence). The CDR3 sequence: CASSSTLDRGKGYTF. For the CDR3, the DNA is TGTGCCAGCAGCTCTACCCTCGACAGGGGAAAAGGCTACACCTTC.

V gene TRBV7-3 combines with J gene TRBJ2-1; TRBD1 matches at 9 bases. Germline CDR1 is SGHTA and CDR2 is FQGTGA. The CDR3 length is 14 residues. The trim removed 3 bases at V and 5 bases at J, leaving 2 bases unmatched. The CDR3 spells CASSLGQGHNEQFF. As DNA, the CDR3 is TGTGCCAGCAGCTTGGGACAGGGACACAATGAGCAGTTCTTC.

The chain recombines TRBV2 with TRBJ1-1; tentatively, D is TRBD1 (5 bases). Germline CDR1 SNHLY, CDR2 FYNNEI. The CDR3 is 14 residues long. The V and J ends lost 7 bases and 0 bases respectively, with 12 bases between them. The CDR3 region has the DNA TGTGCCAGCAAGCAGGGCACAATGAACACTGAAGCTTTCTTT. Translation gives CASKQGTMNTEAFF.

CDR3 nucleotides: TGTGCCAGCAGCCCGGCGGTTGGAGCCTCCTATGGCTACACCTTC. It encodes CASSPAVGASYGYTF. The chain is built from TRBV5-6 and TRBJ1-2; D is uncertain. The CDR3 totals 15 residues. V gave up 4 bases and J gave up 4 bases, with 17 bases separating them. Germline V lookup: CDR1 SGHDT, CDR2 YYEEEE.

The chain has TRBV9 and TRBJ2-2; the match to TRBD2 covers 10 bases. J gave up 4 bases and V 0 bases, and 6 bases lay outside the gene matches. From germline, CDR1 is SGDLS and CDR2 YYNGEE. The CDR3 covers 17 residues. In DNA form, the CDR3 reads TGTGCCAGCAGCGTAGGGTTCAGCGGGAGGGGCACCGGGGAGCTGTTTTTT. This encodes CASSVGFSGRGTGELFF.

The chain recombines TRBV7-2 with TRBJ2-7; 7 nucleotides line up with TRBD2. The germline CDR1 and CDR2 sequences are SGHTA and FQGNSA. The V and J ends lost 1 base and 4 bases, in that order; junction bases with no gene match: 7. This CDR3 is built from 15 residues. The DNA for the CDR3 is TGTGCCAGCAGCTTAGAGGGTTCTAGCGGTTACGAGCAGTACTTC. The encoded protein is CASSLEGSSGYEQYF.

This clone was seen a handful of times. The rearrangement joins TRBV27 to TRBJ1-4; D not certain. The length of the CDR3 is 13 residues. The germline gives CDR1 MNHEY, CDR2 SMNVEV (reference sequence). The germline V and J ends were trimmed by 3 bases and 10 bases, with 12 bases remaining between them. CDR3 nucleotide sequence: TGTGCCAGCAGTTTGTCAGGCTGGGGAAAACTGTTTTTT. Protein sequence: CASSLSGWGKLFF. The full variable domain, rest sourced from reference TRBV27 and TRBJ1-4, is EAQVTQNPRYLITVTGKKLTVTCSQNMNHEYMSWYRQDPGLGLRQIYYSMNVEVTDKGDVPEGYKVSRKEKRNFPLILESPSPNQTSLYFCASSLSGWGKLFFGSGTQLSVL.

This clone came up a few times. The gene calls are TRBV10-3 and TRBJ1-3; D gene uncertain. V was trimmed by 0 bases and J by 0 bases, leaving 9 bases between them. Per the germline V gene, CDR1 is ENHRY and CDR2 is SYGVKD. The CDR3 totals 16 residues. In nucleotides, the CDR3 is TGTGCCATCAGTGAGTCGGGAAGGAGCTCTGGAAACACCATATATTTT. Protein product: CAISESGRSSGNTIYF.

The V gene is TRBV5-6, the J gene TRBJ1-2, with D hard to call. The CDR3 has 14 residues. Germline V CDR1 and CDR2: SGHDT, YYEEEE. The germline V and J ends were trimmed by 1 base and 8 bases, with 15 bases remaining between them. The CDR3 DNA reads as TGTGCCAGCAGCTTGTACCGTTCCCTAGTCGGCTACACCTTC. It codes for CASSLYRSLVGYTF.

This clone was detected once. The chain joins TRBV19 to TRBJ1-2; D unresolved. Germline-derived CDR1 and CDR2 are LNHDA and SQIVND (reference sequence). Trimming removed 7 bases from V and 5 bases from J, with 11 bases in between. CDR3 length: 12 residues. The CDR3 DNA reads TGTGCCAGTATGTACAGCCGTTATGGCTACACCTTC. Residues: CASMYSRYGYTF. Looking up the rest from reference TRBV19 and TRBJ1-2 gives the full variable domain: DGGITQSPKYLFRKEGQNVTLSCEQNLNHDAMYWYRQDPGQGLRLIYYSQIVNDFQKGDIAEGYSVSREKKESFPLTVTSAQKNPTAFYLCASMYSRYGYTFGSGTRLTVV.

The V call is TRBV7-2, the J call TRBJ2-5; TRBD1 matches at 10 bases. V was clipped by 2 bases and J by 6 bases; unmatched bases: 9. The CDR3 is made up of 16 amino acids. Germline assignment: CDR1 SGHTA and CDR2 FQGNSA. CDR3 residues: CASSLSGGTGEKTQYF. The CDR3 DNA sequence: TGTGCCAGCAGCTTAAGTGGAGGGACAGGGGAAAAGACCCAGTACTTC.

The CDR3, as DNA: TGCGCCAGCAGCCCGAACAACAGAGGGCAGTATTTT. Protein product: CASSPNNRGQYF. The V call is TRBV5-1, the J call TRBJ2-3; D is unclear. The germline V gene encodes CDR1 SGHRS and CDR2 YFSETQ. With 4 bases removed from V and 11 bases from J, the gap between germline ends came to 14 bases. CDR3 size: 12 residues.

V usage is TRBV5-4 and J usage is TRBJ1-6; D perhaps matches TRBD1 (5 bases). Per germline, CDR1 SGHNT and CDR2 YYREEE (reference sequence). V was clipped by 4 bases and J by 8 bases, with 13 bases between them. The CDR3 loop spans 14 amino acids. CDR3 sequence reads: CASSPRQKDSPLHF. CDR3 DNA: TGTGCCAGCAGCCCCCGACAGAAGGATTCACCCCTCCACTTT.

This clone is a singleton in its sample. V usage is TRBV6-6 and J usage is TRBJ2-2, with D perhaps matching TRBD1 (5 bases). The V gene lost 2 bases and the J gene lost 3 bases, with 13 bases spanning the gap. This CDR3 has 16 amino acids. CDR1 and CDR2 (germline): MNHNY, SVGAGI (reference sequence). The CDR3 spells CASSYPRGADTGELFF. The CDR3 nucleotides are TGTGCCAGCAGTTACCCTCGTGGGGCAGACACCGGGGAGCTGTTTTTT.

The chain carries TRBV12-5 and TRBJ2-1; no clear D gene. V was cut by 5 bases and J by 4 bases, with 12 bases left in between. The germline V gene encodes CDR1 LGHNT and CDR2 FRNRAP. CDR3 length equals 14 residues. The CDR3 here is CASGRSTDYNEQFF. The DNA of the CDR3 is TGTGCTAGTGGTCGATCTACTGATTACAATGAGCAGTTCTTC.

This clone was found a few times. This chain connects TRBV2 to TRBJ2-3, with TRBD2 identical over 12 bases. With V trimmed by 6 bases and J by 5 bases, 6 bases remained unmatched. Germline V gene data show CDR1 as SNHLY and CDR2 as FYNNEI. The CDR3 covers 15 residues. The CDR3 loop reads CASRWTSGEQDTQYF. Written as DNA, the CDR3 is TGTGCCAGCAGATGGACTAGCGGGGAGCAAGATACGCAGTATTTT. Using reference TRBV2 and TRBJ2-3 for the parts outside the CDR3, the full variable domain is EPEVTQTPSHQVTQMGQEVILRCVPISNHLYFYWYRQILGQKVEFLVSFYNNEISEKSEIFDDQFSVERPDGSNFTLKIRSTKLEDSAMYFCASRWTSGEQDTQYFGPGTRLTVL.

This clone was seen only once. This chain connects TRBV27 to TRBJ2-3; 7 bases are a match to TRBD1. The V gene end was trimmed by 6 bases and the J gene end by 2 bases; junction bases not matched to a gene: 11. Germline V gene data show CDR1 as MNHEY and CDR2 as SMNVEV (reference sequence). This CDR3 spans 16 amino acids. The CDR3 DNA is TGTGCCAGCAGCTCCGCCGGGACAGAACACACAGATACGCAGTATTTT. Protein product: CASSSAGTEHTDTQYF.

This chain joins TRBV6-1 and TRBJ2-7; D is possibly TRBD2 (5 bases). This CDR3 contains 12 residues. V dropped 5 bases and J dropped 7 bases, with 12 bases sitting between them. CDR1 and CDR2 (germline): MNHNS, SASEGT. The CDR3 coding sequence is TGTGCCAGCAGTTGGACCCCGGGGGAGCAGTACTTC. The encoded protein is CASSWTPGEQYF.

The rearrangement joins TRBV11-1 to TRBJ2-7, with D possibly matching TRBD2 (5 bases). There are 14 residues in the CDR3. Germline loops: CDR1 SGHAT, CDR2 FQDESV (reference sequence). Trimming pared 1 base from V and 0 bases from J, leaving 7 bases between. The CDR3 DNA follows: TGTGCCAGCAGCTTAGTGGGGAGCTCCTACGAGCAGTACTTC. Translation gives CASSLVGSSYEQYF. The whole variable domain, remainder taken from reference TRBV11-1 and TRBJ2-7, is EAEVAQSPRYKITEKSQAVAFWCDPISGHATLYWYRQILGQGPELLVQFQDESVVDDSQLPKDRFSAERLKGVDSTLKIQPAELGDSAMYLCASSLVGSSYEQYFGPGTRLTVT.

This clone was seen a single time. This sequence joins TRBV18 and TRBJ2-3, with TRBD1 matching over 7 bases. CDR3 size: 14 residues. Losses at the gene ends were 1 base for V and 6 bases for J; bases not matched to a gene: 4. From germline, CDR1 is KGHSH and CDR2 LQKENI. Here the CDR3 reads CASSPRDSLDTQYF. Here the CDR3 DNA reads TGTGCCAGCTCACCACGGGACAGCCTGGATACGCAGTATTTT.

V and J are TRBV6-6 and TRBJ1-1; D is uncertain. V was pared by 2 bases and J by 11 bases, with 21 bases between. The CDR3 consists of 15 residues. Germline V CDR1 and CDR2: MNHNY, SVGAGI (reference sequence). The CDR3 nucleotides read TGTGCCAGCAGTTACGGTGGAGACCACCCACTTGGGGCTTTCTTT. It codes for CASSYGGDHPLGAFF.

The chain recombines TRBV29-1 with TRBJ2-3; unclear D gene. Trimming cost V 0 bases and J 3 bases, with 13 bases left between them. Germline V gives CDR1 SQVTM, CDR2 ANQGSEA. This CDR3 has 15 residues. This CDR3 reads CSVEDQARSTDTQYF. The DNA of the CDR3 is TGCAGCGTTGAAGATCAGGCCAGGAGTACAGATACGCAGTATTTT.

This clone has only one observation. The chain joins TRBV6-6 to TRBJ2-7; D might be TRBD2 (6 bases). The germline CDR1 and CDR2 sequences are MNHNY and SVGAGI (reference sequence). The V end lost 2 bases, the J end lost 2 bases, and 7 bases lay between the germline ends. CDR3 length: 13 residues. The CDR3 nucleotides are TGTGCCAGCAGTTACGGGAGGACCTACGAGCAGTACTTC. Translated, it gives CASSYGRTYEQYF.